This T cell receptor beta chain was identified during a study of CD8+ T cells in alopecia areata. A word on this clone: The antigen remains unidentified.

Germline values: CDR1 SGHTA, CDR2 FQGNSA. V was cut by 5 bases and J by 8 bases, with 17 bases left in between. This CDR3 region has 14 residues. PBMCs yielded sorted CD4+ and CD8+ T cells. cDNA prepared by RNA extraction and subsequent reverse transcription served as the template for sequencing. The data were produced by immunoSEQ multiplex PCR, yet TCRdb's version contains in-frame clones alone and is incomplete. In the table there are over 90,000 clones, approximately 60% of which are singletons. Study-wide results and limits: Lesional scalp displayed greater clonality than normal scalp, most notably in alopecia totalis/universalis.

The chain couples TRBV7-2 to TRBJ2-3; D is unclear. The sequencing input was CD4+ T cells sorted from blood. The receptor's source is a human donor in good health. CDR3 in DNA: TGTGCCAGCAGCCCACTAAACGGATTTGGTACGCAGTATTTT. It codes for CASSPLNGFGTQYF.